This T cell receptor beta chain came from a study of response to subunit inactivated influenza vaccine (dated 2018 in TCRdb). Regarding the research as a whole: The study used deep quantitative T cell receptor repertoire profiling to track responses to a trivalent subunit inactivated influenza vaccine. The investigation overall reported the following: The authors suggested that each seasonal influenza vaccination may recruit only a limited number of new T cells.

The CDR3 starts with the cysteine, ends with the phenylalanine, and has 20 residues. Just the 60-base CDR3 DNA is kept, in frame starting at base 1. The germline V end is reduced by 5 bases and the J end by 0 bases; junction bases left unmatched: 19. CDR1 and CDR2 are drawn from the germline V gene: SGHRS, YFSETQ. The library was produced with RT-PCR. Sequencing used an Illumina HiSeq 2500. Using fastp at Q25 and MiXCR, TCRdb reprocessed the public reads and kept productive beta chains. Rows matching on CDR3 protein sequence are summarized as one entry with the most common DNA and genes. This sample gives around 250,000 distinct CDR3 sequences in total; roughly an eighth of them show up just once. Approximately 8.4% of the sample is held by the ten biggest clonotypes. This clonotype appeared a few times. No antigen is known for it. No base qualities exist here, and no much larger clone lies one base off it.

The V gene is TRBV5-1 and the J gene is TRBJ2-1; the junction holds 8 bases that match TRBD1. The sample consisted of non-naive T cells sorted from PBMCs, taken 14 days before vaccination. The cell subset or site tag for this specimen amounts to: memory T cell fraction. This receptor was taken from a man aged 50 to 59 who received an inactivated influenza vaccine. Donor details come from another sample of the same person, matched by shared clones. This receptor has the CDR3 CASSSIGDRSTSSSYNEQFF. The nucleotide sequence is given as TGCGCCAGCAGTTCTATTGGGGACAGGTCCACGTCCAGCTCCTACAATGAGCAGTTCTTC.